The entry below gives a single TCR beta chain sequence along with its context. Its antigen is still unknown. Preparation of the library involved the immunoSEQ multiplex PCR assay. For the multiplex PCR, a mixture combining 60 forward primers for TCR Vbeta segments and 13 reverse primers for TCR Jbeta segments was used. The CDR3 region of rearranged TCR beta genes was amplified from genomic DNA by a multiplex PCR assay. The Illumina HiSeq System was used to sequence the amplified TCR beta libraries as 87-base-pair reads. In the source study's methods: In a later analysis, around 80 million unique TCR beta chains were counted across the approximately 620 repertoires, and approximately 9.9 million of these chains were shared by at least two donors. A nearest-neighbor algorithm error-corrected the raw reads and collapsed the reads into unique sequences, merging closely related sequences to remove PCR and sequencing errors. To assign V, D and J gene segments, CDR3 sequences were aligned to IMGT reference sequences. For a sequence to be retained, a match of at least six nucleotides was required to both a V gene segment and a J gene segment. Rearrangements were called productive when the CDR3 lacked stop codons and stayed in frame with V and J; all others were non-productive. Following IMGT convention, CDR3 was defined as the stretch from the second conserved V-encoded cysteine up to the conserved J-encoded phenylalanine. The earlier analysis of 587 of the donors excluded any sequence lacking an unambiguous match to a single V gene segment. In an earlier analysis of some 590 of the donors, a V segment was called functional when productive rearrangements were above 56.7%, and segregating when the standard deviation between donors exceeded 5%. To diagnose cytomegalovirus status from the catalog of TCR beta chain sequences, a statistical classification framework was built. In a later analysis, TCR nucleotide sequences were compared against IMGT/GENE-DB human TR gene sequences so that V and J genes could be assigned. A later analysis assigned CDR3 sequences and most-parsimonious VDJ recombination scenarios with the TCRdist pipeline. A later analysis defined each TCR beta chain by its CDR3 amino acid sequence plus V-gene family, and excluded reads lacking a unique V-gene family. To address suspected cross-contamination and a sequencing artifact, a later analysis removed approximately 600 highly shared, low-generation-probability nucleotide sequences. For each public chain, a later analysis derived a clonal expansion index from normalized ranks of inferred template counts within each repertoire. Generation probabilities in a later analysis came from a VDJ recombination model fitted to out-of-frame rearrangements, and those results were checked against IGoR. In a later analysis, hypergeometric tests were used to score TCR-TCR, TCR-HLA and TCR-CMV co-occurrence, with a repertoire-size bias correction applied to TCR pairs. In a later analysis, false discovery rates were estimated by permuting HLA or CMV assignments 20 times. In a later analysis, co-occurring TCRs were grouped with DBSCAN, and TCRdist sequence similarity was added when clustering was performed within HLA-allele-positive subsets. Repertoires with fewer than 30,000 or more than 120,000 public chains were left out of co-occurrence clustering, as were five repertoires with anomalous nucleotide sharing. The table was pulled from immuneACCESS by TCRdb, which kept in-frame rearrangements only. Such tables lose some clones; where checked, under half of the loss comes from unresolved V genes, and the rest has no known cause. V and J calls and clone size are those listed in that table; D and trimming were worked out from the DNA. This sample's clone table shows more than 40,000 clones. 0.9% to 1.2% of the sample rests with the top ten.

In total, roughly 670 healthy bone marrow donors made up the cohort. At the time of sampling, all cohort members were nominally healthy, though unrecorded immune exposures were likely present. The donor was CMV seronegative and was included in the group of around 320 seronegative cohort members. A peripheral blood sample was provided by each donor, and peripheral blood mononuclear cells were used for TCR beta sequencing. The Qiagen DNeasy Blood Extraction Kit was used to extract genomic DNA from the blood cell samples. This record belongs to a study of cytomegalovirus exposure and HLA in healthy donors (dated by TCRdb to the late 2010s). Regarding the complete study: In an earlier analysis of approximately 500 of the donors, roughly 300 Gb of sequence data and roughly 100 million unique TCR beta sequences from about 190 million T cells were reported. An early release that covered some 640 HLA-typed donors contained approximately 300 gigabases of sequencing data and tens of millions of unique TCR sequences. Of the roughly 390 genotyped donors, 75% to 85% were placed in the genetic ancestry cluster associated with self-reported Caucasian donors. The study aimed to test whether signatures of past pathogen exposure could be identified by cataloging public T cell receptors. The study used immunosequencing to profile the T cell repertoires of around 600 subjects and linked those repertoires to cytomegalovirus serostatus. Besides the first cohort of more than 650 subjects, a separate validation cohort made up of over 100 different subjects was used. To predict cytomegalovirus infection status, the study combined high-throughput TCR immunosequencing, statistical association of individual TCRs with disease status, and machine learning. To study patterns of TCR occurrence, a later analysis re-analyzed previously published TCR beta repertoires from under 750 donors and added high-resolution HLA genotyping. The later analysis used no new phenotypic data to find candidate immune exposures, relying instead on TCR beta sequences and their occurrence across donors. In an earlier analysis of 500 to 650 of the donors, high-throughput TCR beta sequencing was used to judge whether each TCR beta V gene segment behaved as functional or pseudogenic. Donor age, sex, ethnicity and CMV serostatus were collected together with the repertoire data. A later genetic analysis took genome-wide SNP genotypes for about 55% of the 666 donors and used that subset as a discovery cohort. All discovery cohort repertoires had been generated using a single sequencing platform. HLA typing included class I and class II loci at four-digit resolution. Typing coverage varied by locus: roughly 629-630 donors for A, B, C, DRB1 and DQB1; approximately 500 for DQA1; about 600 for DPA1; fewer than 480 for DPB1. Because of strong linkage in the cohort, five DR-DQ haplotypes were treated as single units for association and clustering. On average, about 240,000 unique TCR beta nucleotide sequences were sequenced per donor among roughly 430 genotyped donors of the cohort, with 15% to 20% of those sequences being non-productive. Study-wide findings and limitations: Immune exposure information for the cohort was limited to CMV serostatus. Because HLA typing was missing for some donors at each locus, association tests included only the typed subset. In a later analysis, several top co-occurrence clusters were reported to appear linked to parvovirus B19, influenza, CMV and Epstein-Barr virus. According to the authors, the approach could potentially be generalized to other disease states and immunological phenotypes. In an earlier analysis of around 600 of the donors, most TCR beta V segments were observed in productive rearrangements about 87% or about 30% of the time, broadly matching IMGT annotations. Because the 87-base-pair reads could not distinguish some IMGT-functional V segments, including TRBV6-2 and TRBV6-3, those segments were excluded. The earlier analysis of fewer than 750 of the donors excluded 15 to 20 rarely observed V segments, including chromosome 9 orphons, because counts were too low. The presence/absence analyses assumed that sequencing depth was roughly uniform across donors, and that assumption may not be true. Across donors, most TCR sequences were observed very rarely, whereas some public TCRs were present in many individuals. In a later genetic analysis, a missense DCLRE1C variant was associated with V-gene and J-gene trimming of TCR beta chains, and the association was replicated in an independent cohort. According to a later genetic analysis, donors in an Asian-associated ancestry cluster had fewer N-insertions in productive TCRs than the roughly 660-donor mean. A further reported finding was that TCR beta sequences accurately predicted the HLA-A and HLA-B alleles for most subjects in the first cohort. The classifier was reported to diagnose cytomegalovirus status with high specificity and sensitivity in both the original and validation cohorts. The study listed approximately 150 TCR beta chains as associated with cytomegalovirus. Most CMV-associated TCR beta chains appeared to be HLA-restricted in a later analysis, and the HLA associations seemed to be driven largely by CMV exposure. Only TCR beta chains were sequenced in this cohort, and the absence of alpha or paired-chain data limited detectable features. When HLA alleles, especially DR and DQ, strongly co-occurred, attributing TCR associations to individual alleles was difficult. Correlated functional status among segregating V segments might be attributable to linkage disequilibrium, but an unknown experimental factor could not be ruled out. A later analysis found that TCR association rates varied across HLA loci, with DRB1 alleles showing the most associated TCRs and HLA-C alleles the fewest. Specific HLA alleles were associated with over 15,000 TCR beta sequences at a false discovery rate of 0.05 in a later analysis. In a later analysis, HLA-associated TCR beta chains showed more clonal expansion and lower generation probabilities than non-associated chains that were equally common. In vitro tests confirmed that a few of the cytomegalovirus-associated TCR beta chains recognize cytomegalovirus antigens. A group of highly shared sequence variants was considered likely to be a technical artifact of the sequencing pipeline.

CDR1 and CDR2 were assigned from the germline V gene as SNHLY and FYNNEI. The CDR3, cysteine through phenylalanine, is 14 amino acids long. Left in the record is the CDR3 DNA by itself, 42 bases read in frame from the first base. Compared with germline, V lacks 4 bases and J lacks 6 bases; bases without a gene match: 4. The sequence is built from TRBV2 and TRBJ2-2; 8 bases in between match TRBD1. This TCR came from a woman between 35 and 50 years old in good health and CMV-seronegative. Sequenced sample: PBMCs. The nucleotide sequence is given as TGTGCCAGCAGTGGGCAGGGGGCGGCCGGGGAGCTGTTTTTT. Its product reads: CASSGQGAAGELFF.